This passage covers 23 T cell receptor beta chains from one sample sequenced in a study of post-analysis software for immune sequencing data. Regarding the study as a whole: TRBV5-6, TRBV5-1 and TRBV20-1 were among about 5 TRBV segments more frequent in patients than controls.

The library was made from cDNA and included unique molecular identifiers. TCRdb re-called the PCR reads through MiXCR, storing one row per CDR3 protein. This table has approximately 400,000 distinct CDR3 sequences, roughly 35% appearing once. These TCRs are of unknown antigen specificity. The specimen sequenced was blood. Receptor source: a girl aged 10 to 17 with multiple sclerosis.

This clonotype appeared a single time. With a much larger clone just one base away, this may be a read error. V gene TRBV2 combines with J gene TRBJ2-3; D is perhaps TRBD2 (5 bases). CDR1 and CDR2 (germline): SNHLY, FYNNEI. The CDR3 totals 14 residues. V was shortened by 5 bases and J by 1 base, with 10 bases between the two germline ends. CDR3 protein: CASSRGPRTDTQYF. The CDR3 nucleotides read TGTGCCAGCAGTCGAGGGCCTCGCACAGATACGCAGTATTTT. Using reference TRBV2 and TRBJ2-3 for the parts outside the CDR3, the full variable domain is EPEVTQTPSHQVTQMGQEVILRCVPISNHLYFYWYRQILGQKVEFLVSFYNNEISEKSEIFDDQFSVERPDGSNFTLKIRSTKLEDSAMYFCASSRGPRTDTQYFGPGTRLTVL.

This chain uses TRBV4-3 with TRBJ2-5, with 9 bases fitting TRBD1. The CDR3 has 15 amino acids. Trimming at V came to 1 base and at J to 4 bases, leaving 4 bases not matched to a gene. The germline CDR1 and CDR2 sequences are LGHNA and YSLEER. The CDR3 coding sequence is TGCGCCAGCAGCCAAGGGGACAGGGTGCCAGAGACCCAGTACTTC. Translation: CASSQGDRVPETQYF.

V gene TRBV7-2 combines with J gene TRBJ2-3; 11 bases fit TRBD2. The V gene end was trimmed by 5 bases and the J gene end by 5 bases; junction bases not matched to a gene: 9. The CDR3 covers 16 residues. CDR1 and CDR2 (germline): SGHTA, FQGNSA. Here the CDR3 reads CASSPYSGGAIDTQYF. CDR3 bases: TGTGCCAGCAGCCCCTATAGCGGGGGGGCCATAGATACGCAGTATTTT.

The gene calls are TRBV12-3 or TRBV12-4 and TRBJ1-4; 9 nucleotides match TRBD1. CDR3 length: 14 amino acids. V was pared by 7 bases and J by 4 bases, with 4 bases of the junction left unmatched. In nucleotides, the CDR3 is TGTGCCAGCAATTCGGGACAGGGTAATGAAAAACTGTTTTTT. Translated: CASNSGQGNEKLFF.

The rearrangement links TRBV28 to TRBJ2-7; 10 bases line up with TRBD1. V shed 4 bases and J 5 bases; nucleotides not matched to a gene: 11. The CDR3 extends over 16 amino acids. Per the germline V gene, CDR1 is MDHEN and CDR2 is SYDVKM. The CDR3 here is CASSSVSGQGRDEQYF. The CDR3, as DNA: TGTGCCAGCAGTTCCGTATCGGGACAGGGGCGCGACGAGCAGTACTTC.

This rearrangement joins TRBV7-2 to TRBJ2-7; D unclear. V lost 5 bases, J lost 6 bases, and 17 bases lay in between. The V gene's germline CDR1 is SGHTA and CDR2 FQGNSA. The CDR3 has 14 residues. CDR3 sequence (DNA): TGTGCCAGCAGCGGTCCGGGTTTCATAGGCGAGCAGTACTTC. Translated, it gives CASSGPGFIGEQYF.

This clonotype showed up many times. This rearrangement joins TRBV3-1 to TRBJ2-5; D unclear. Germline CDR1 is LGHDT and CDR2 is YNNKEL (reference sequence). The CDR3 extends over 15 amino acids. V shed 0 bases and J shed 5 bases, with 13 bases lying between them. The CDR3 DNA is TGTGCCAGCAGCCAAGATGAGCCGGGTTGGGAGACCCAGTACTTC. The encoded protein is CASSQDEPGWETQYF.

This chain uses TRBV12-3 or TRBV12-4 with TRBJ1-1; maybe TRBD1 (5 bases). Trimming shortened V by 5 bases and J by 6 bases, and 16 bases separated the two germline ends. The CDR3 covers 14 residues. The CDR3 here is CASSPSGALAEAFF. CDR3 DNA sequence: TGTGCCAGCAGTCCCTCCGGGGCCCTCGCTGAAGCTTTCTTT.

In this sample, this clonotype turned up many times. The chain uses TRBV29-1 and TRBJ2-1, with D possibly matching TRBD1 (6 bases). Germline values: CDR1 SQVTM, CDR2 ANQGSEA. V was clipped by 7 bases and J by 2 bases, with 15 bases between them. CDR3 length: 14 amino acids. The chain's CDR3 is CSGFRGQPYNEQFF. CDR3 nucleotides: TGCAGCGGCTTTAGGGGACAACCCTACAATGAGCAGTTCTTC.

V and J are TRBV7-2 and TRBJ2-6, with unresolved D. V lost 1 base and J lost 0, with 7 bases in between. The CDR3 contains 16 residues. Germline V gives CDR1 SGHTA, CDR2 FQGNSA. CDR3 nucleotides: TGTGCCAGCAGCTTAGGCAGGAGCTCTGGGGCCAACGTCCTGACTTTC. Its protein product is CASSLGRSSGANVLTF.

This clonotype was seen a few times. The chain carries TRBV5-1 and TRBJ2-1; 12 bases are a match to TRBD2. The CDR3 length is 15 residues. After removal of 3 bases from V and 6 bases from J, the junction contained 4 bases not matched to a gene. Germline loops: CDR1 SGHRS, CDR2 YFSETQ. The CDR3 spells CASSSSGGAPNEQFF. The CDR3 DNA sequence: TGCGCCAGCAGCTCTAGCGGGGGGGCCCCCAATGAGCAGTTCTTC.

The V call is TRBV28, the J call TRBJ2-4; D perhaps matches TRBD1 (5 bases). The germline V gene has CDR1 MDHEN and CDR2 SYDVKM. The CDR3 spans 15 residues. V lost 11 bases to trimming and J lost 0 bases, with 17 bases between them. Written as DNA, the CDR3 is TGTGCCGGCACCGACAGTAGTCTAGCCAAAAACATTCAGTACTTC. Protein: CAGTDSSLAKNIQYF.

This chain uses TRBV12-3 or TRBV12-4 with TRBJ2-7; 9 positions match TRBD1. V lost 1 base, J lost 7 bases, and 14 bases stayed unmatched. There are 17 residues in the CDR3. The CDR3 DNA reads as TGTGCCAGCAGTTTAGTCGGACCGGGACAGGGTATAGGGGAGCAGTACTTC. Translating it yields CASSLVGPGQGIGEQYF.

The gene calls are TRBV7-2 and TRBJ2-3; D call uncertain. Per germline, CDR1 SGHTA and CDR2 FQGNSA. The CDR3 loop spans 15 amino acids. With 3 bases removed from V and 7 bases from J, the gap between germline ends came to 17 bases. The CDR3 DNA is TGTGCCAGCAGCTTGCGGCCTGACGCCCCGTATACGCAGTATTTT. Residues: CASSLRPDAPYTQYF.

V and J are TRBV27 and TRBJ2-1, with D perhaps matching TRBD1 (6 bases). Germline loops: CDR1 MNHEY, CDR2 SMNVEV (reference sequence). There are 13 residues in the CDR3. Trimming took 11 bases from V and 0 from J, leaving 11 bases between them. CDR3 nucleotides: TGTGCCGCCGGGACAAGCTCCTACAATGAGCAGTTCTTC. It specifies CAAGTSSYNEQFF.

Comments on this clonotype: One end of the junction is discordant with germline, which a read error may explain. DNA for the CDR3: TGTGCCGGCAGCACCCTTACAGGGGGGAAAGCTTTCTTT. It codes for CAGSTLTGGKAFF. The gene calls are TRBV9 and TRBJ1-1; the match to TRBD1 covers 8 bases. The V gene's germline CDR1 is SGDLS and CDR2 YYNGEE. This CDR3 is built from 13 residues.

This clonotype was counted only a few times. The rearrangement uses TRBV9 and TRBJ2-5, with 9 bases aligning to TRBD2. Germline CDR1 and CDR2: SGDLS and YYNGEE. The CDR3 is 16 residues long. V lost 0 bases and J lost 1; bases outside the gene matches: 4. CDR3 coding DNA: TGTGCCAGCAGCGTAGGGGAGACTAGCGGCCAAGAGACCCAGTACTTC. It yields the protein CASSVGETSGQETQYF.

This clonotype has ten or more counts. The chain joins TRBV5-1 to TRBJ2-5; no reliable D call. Germline assignment: CDR1 SGHRS and CDR2 YFSETQ. CDR3 size: 14 residues. V was pared by 0 bases and J by 3 bases, with 9 bases between. The CDR3 DNA follows: TGCGCCAGCAGCTTGGTATCGGCGGAAGAGACCCAGTACTTC. Its protein is CASSLVSAEETQYF.

The genes are TRBV12-3 or TRBV12-4 and TRBJ2-5; D perhaps matches TRBD1 (6 bases). Trimming left V 6 bases short and J 1 base short, with 15 bases between. The CDR3 has 15 amino acids. CDR3 bases: TGTGCCAGCAGCAGAAATACAGGGATCCAAGAGACCCAGTACTTC. Protein product: CASSRNTGIQETQYF.

The V gene is TRBV20-1, the J gene TRBJ2-1; D could derive from TRBD1 or TRBD2 (5 bases each). Germline CDR1 and CDR2: DFQATT and SNEGSKA (reference sequence). There are 15 residues in the CDR3. V was cut by 3 bases and J by 0 bases, with 12 bases left in between. As DNA, the CDR3 is TGCAGTGCTAGGACAGCAGGGAGCTCCTACAATGAGCAGTTCTTC. This sequence encodes CSARTAGSSYNEQFF.

This clonotype was seen only a few times. The chain couples TRBV7-8 to TRBJ2-5; 9 bases are shared with TRBD2. Trimming at V came to 1 base and at J to 3 bases, leaving 6 bases not matched to a gene. The germline V gene has CDR1 SGHVS and CDR2 FQNEAQ. CDR3 size: 16 residues. CDR3 in amino acids: CASSLEVGGGEETQYF. The CDR3 coding sequence is TGTGCCAGCAGCTTAGAAGTGGGCGGGGGGGAAGAGACCCAGTACTTC. The full variable domain, rest sourced from reference TRBV7-8 and TRBJ2-5, is GAGVSQSPRYKVAKRGQDVALRCDPISGHVSLFWYQQALGQGPEFLTYFQNEAQLDKSGLPSDRFFAERPEGSVSTLKIQRTQQEDSAVYLCASSLEVGGGEETQYFGPGTRLLVL.

The rearrangement joins TRBV2 to TRBJ2-4; 12 bases fit TRBD1. This CDR3 spans 14 amino acids. Germline V CDR1 and CDR2: SNHLY, FYNNEI. Unmatched junction bases numbered 6, after V lost 7 bases and J lost 8 bases. CDR3 in DNA: TGTGCCAGCATAAGGGACAGGGGGCATGACATTCAGTACTTC. It encodes CASIRDRGHDIQYF.

The rearrangement links TRBV7-9 to TRBJ1-2; D gene ambiguous. V lost 3 bases and J 7 bases, leaving 15 bases between the germline ends. This CDR3 contains 14 residues. Germline CDR1 and CDR2: SEHNR and FQNEAQ (reference sequence). The CDR3 DNA follows: TGTGCCAGCAGCTTGGGGTCGCGACGTAGTGGCTACACCTTC. Protein: CASSLGSRRSGYTF.